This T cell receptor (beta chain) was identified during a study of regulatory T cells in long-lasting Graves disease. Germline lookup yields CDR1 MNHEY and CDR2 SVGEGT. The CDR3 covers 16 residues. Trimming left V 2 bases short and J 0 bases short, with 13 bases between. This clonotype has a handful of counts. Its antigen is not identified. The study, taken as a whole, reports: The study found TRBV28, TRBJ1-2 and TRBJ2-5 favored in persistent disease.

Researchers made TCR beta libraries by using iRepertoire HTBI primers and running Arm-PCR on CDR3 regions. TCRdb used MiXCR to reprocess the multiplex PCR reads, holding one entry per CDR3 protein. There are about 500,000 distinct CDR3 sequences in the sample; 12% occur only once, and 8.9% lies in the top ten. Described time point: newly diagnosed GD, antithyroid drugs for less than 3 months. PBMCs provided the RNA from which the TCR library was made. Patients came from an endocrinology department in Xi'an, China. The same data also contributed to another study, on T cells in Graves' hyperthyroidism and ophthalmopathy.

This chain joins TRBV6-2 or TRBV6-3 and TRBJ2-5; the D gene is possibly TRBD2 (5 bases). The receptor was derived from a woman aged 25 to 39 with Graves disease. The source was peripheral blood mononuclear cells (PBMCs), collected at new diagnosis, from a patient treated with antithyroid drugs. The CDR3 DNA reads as TGTGCCAGCAGTTACCCTCTCGGGAAGTACCAAGAGACCCAGTACTTC. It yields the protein CASSYPLGKYQETQYF.